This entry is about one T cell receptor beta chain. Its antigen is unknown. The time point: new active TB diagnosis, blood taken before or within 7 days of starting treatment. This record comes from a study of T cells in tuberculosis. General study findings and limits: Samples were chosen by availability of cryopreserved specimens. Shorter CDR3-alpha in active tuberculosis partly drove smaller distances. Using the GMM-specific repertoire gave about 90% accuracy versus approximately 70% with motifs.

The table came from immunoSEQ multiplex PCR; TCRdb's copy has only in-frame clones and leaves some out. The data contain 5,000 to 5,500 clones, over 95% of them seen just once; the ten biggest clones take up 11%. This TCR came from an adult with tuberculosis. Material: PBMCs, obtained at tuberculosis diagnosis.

The CDR3 sequence is CASSSPGRGEQYF. The CDR3 DNA follows: TGTGCCAGCAGCTCCCCCGGGAGGGGCGAGCAGTACTTC. This chain joins TRBV9 and TRBJ2-7; 8 nucleotides line up with TRBD2. Germline CDR1 is SGDLS and CDR2 is YYNGEE. Trimming took 4 bases from V and 6 from J; bases not matched to a gene: 6. This CDR3 spans 13 amino acids. Variable domain in full (rest from reference TRBV9 and TRBJ2-7): DSGVTQTPKHLITATGQRVTLRCSPRSGDLSVYWYQQSLDQGLQFLIQYYNGEERAKGNILERFSAQQFPDLHSELNLSSLELGDSALYFCASSSPGRGEQYFGPGTRLTVT.